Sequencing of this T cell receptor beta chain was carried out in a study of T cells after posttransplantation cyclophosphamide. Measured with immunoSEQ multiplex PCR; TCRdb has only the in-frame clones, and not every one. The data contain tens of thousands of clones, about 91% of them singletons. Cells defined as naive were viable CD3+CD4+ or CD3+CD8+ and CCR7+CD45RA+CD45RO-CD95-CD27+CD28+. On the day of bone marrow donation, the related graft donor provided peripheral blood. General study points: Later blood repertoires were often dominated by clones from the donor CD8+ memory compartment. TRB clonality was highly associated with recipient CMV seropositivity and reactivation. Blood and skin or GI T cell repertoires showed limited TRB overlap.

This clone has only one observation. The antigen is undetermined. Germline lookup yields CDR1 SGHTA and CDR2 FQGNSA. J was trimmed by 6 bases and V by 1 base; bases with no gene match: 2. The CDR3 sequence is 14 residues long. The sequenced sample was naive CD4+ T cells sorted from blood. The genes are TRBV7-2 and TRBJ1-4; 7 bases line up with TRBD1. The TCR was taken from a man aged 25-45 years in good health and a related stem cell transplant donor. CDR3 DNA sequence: TGTGCCAGCAGCTTAGACAGGGGCTATGAAAAACTGTTTTTT. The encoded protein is CASSLDRGYEKLFF.